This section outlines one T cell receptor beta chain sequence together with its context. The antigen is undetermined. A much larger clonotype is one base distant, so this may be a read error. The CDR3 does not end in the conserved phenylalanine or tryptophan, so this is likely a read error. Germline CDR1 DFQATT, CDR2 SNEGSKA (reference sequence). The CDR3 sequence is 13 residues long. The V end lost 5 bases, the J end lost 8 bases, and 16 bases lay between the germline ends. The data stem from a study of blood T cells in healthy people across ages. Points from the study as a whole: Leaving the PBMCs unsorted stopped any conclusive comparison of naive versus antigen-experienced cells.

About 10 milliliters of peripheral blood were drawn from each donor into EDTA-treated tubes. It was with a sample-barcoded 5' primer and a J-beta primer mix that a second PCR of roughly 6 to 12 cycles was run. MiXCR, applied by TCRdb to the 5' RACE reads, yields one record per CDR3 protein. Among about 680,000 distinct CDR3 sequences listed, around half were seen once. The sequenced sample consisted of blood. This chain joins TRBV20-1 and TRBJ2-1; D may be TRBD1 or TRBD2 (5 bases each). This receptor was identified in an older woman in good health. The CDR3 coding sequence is TGCAGTGCTCCGGCAGGGAACGGGGATGAGCAGTTCTCC. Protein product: CSAPAGNGDEQFS.